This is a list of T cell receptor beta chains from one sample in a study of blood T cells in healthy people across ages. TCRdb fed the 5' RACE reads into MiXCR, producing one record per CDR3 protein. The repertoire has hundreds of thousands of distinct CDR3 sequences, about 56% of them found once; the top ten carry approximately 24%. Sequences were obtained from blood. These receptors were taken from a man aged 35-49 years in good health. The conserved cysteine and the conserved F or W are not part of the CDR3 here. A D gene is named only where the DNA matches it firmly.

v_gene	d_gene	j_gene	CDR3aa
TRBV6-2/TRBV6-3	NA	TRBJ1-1	ATEAPWNTEAF
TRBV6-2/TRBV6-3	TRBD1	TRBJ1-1	ASSYPKQGRNTEAF
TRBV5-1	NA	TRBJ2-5	ASSQSSRFQETQY
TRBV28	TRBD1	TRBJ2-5	ASSLTGINQETQY
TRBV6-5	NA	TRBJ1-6	ASSRRRADSPLH
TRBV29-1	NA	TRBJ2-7	SVAQGGYEQY
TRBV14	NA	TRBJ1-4	ASSQVRTNEKLF
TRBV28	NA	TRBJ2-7	ASSPTFRGRY
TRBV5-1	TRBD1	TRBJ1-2	ASSPTGVHGYT
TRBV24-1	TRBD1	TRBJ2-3	ATSDDEDRVVDTQY
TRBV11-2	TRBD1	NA	ASSLPSGTGFRKNIQY
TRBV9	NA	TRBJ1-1	ASMGIDTEAF
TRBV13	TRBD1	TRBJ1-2	ASSPGGIGGYT
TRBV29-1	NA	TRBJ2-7	SVKDTIYEQY
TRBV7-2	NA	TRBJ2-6	ASSSLAAARAGANVLT
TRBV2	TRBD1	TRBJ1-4	ASSSGTGFEKLF
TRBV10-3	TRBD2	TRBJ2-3	AISLSGVPTSTDTQY